The present TCR beta chain was sequenced within a study of blood T cell repertoires in COVID-19. Study context: From T cells, B-cell-depleted T cells, or PBMCs came the material, which was cDNA or gDNA.

In the source study's methods: Nucleated cell counts were estimated from reference gene primer amplification. Generated by immunoSEQ multiplex PCR, the TCRdb table keeps only in-frame clones and is missing some. V and J calls and clone size come straight from that table; D and trimming were deduced from the DNA. The data show fewer than 30,000 clones, with about 94% seen just once and about 4.1% held by the top ten. The V gene end was trimmed by 1 base and the J gene end by 0 bases; junction bases not matched to a gene: 8. The CDR3 contains 18 residues. Germline CDR1 LGHDT, CDR2 YNNKEL (reference sequence).

Specimen: peripheral blood. The chain combines TRBV3-1 (or the pseudogene TRBV3-2) with TRBJ1-4; 7 nucleotides agree with TRBD1. The sequence derives from a human donor with active COVID-19. The donor label of this sample is uncertain. This CDR3 reads CASSQADRPLTTNEKLFF. CDR3 DNA: TGTGCCAGCAGCCAAGCGGACAGGCCCCTCACAACTAATGAAAAACTGTTTTTT.